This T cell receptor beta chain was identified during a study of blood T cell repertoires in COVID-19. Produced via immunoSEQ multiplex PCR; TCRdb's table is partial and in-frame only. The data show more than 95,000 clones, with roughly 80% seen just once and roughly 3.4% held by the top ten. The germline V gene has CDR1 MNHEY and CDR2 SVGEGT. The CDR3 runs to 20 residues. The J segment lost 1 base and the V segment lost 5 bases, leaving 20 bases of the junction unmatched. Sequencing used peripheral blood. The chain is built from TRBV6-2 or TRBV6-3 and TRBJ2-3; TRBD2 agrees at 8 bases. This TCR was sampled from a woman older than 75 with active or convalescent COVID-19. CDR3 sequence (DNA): TGTGCCAGCAGTACCGGGCTGGGGCTAGCGGGTATTTCTCGCACAGATACGCAGTATTTT. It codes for CASSTGLGLAGISRTDTQYF.